These 17 T cell receptor beta chains were sequenced from one sample in a study of blood T cell repertoires in COVID-19. The table came from immunoSEQ multiplex PCR; TCRdb's copy has only in-frame clones and leaves some out. The data contain some 170,000 clones, 87% of them singletons. Sequenced input: peripheral blood. The receptors here all came from a woman aged 55 to 70 who had recovered from COVID-19.

CDR3 in amino acids: CASSELGTGGGETQYF. The CDR3 region has the DNA TGCGCCAGCAGCGAGTTAGGGACAGGGGGCGGGGAGACCCAGTACTTC. The chain recombines TRBV5-1 with TRBJ2-5; 12 nucleotides align to TRBD1. The CDR3 spans 16 residues. Looked up from germline, CDR1 is SGHRS and CDR2 is YFSETQ. The junction had 9 bases not matched to a gene; V was cut back by 4 bases and J by 5 bases.

CDR3 residues: CASSARVNNSPLHF. CDR3 coding DNA: TGTGCCAGCAGTGCCAGGGTGAATAATTCACCCCTCCACTTT. V is TRBV2 and J is TRBJ1-6; perhaps TRBD1 as D (5 bases). This CDR3 is 14 amino acids long. Germline V gene data show CDR1 as SNHLY and CDR2 as FYNNEI. V was shortened by 4 bases and J by 5 bases, with 9 bases between the two germline ends.

The chain joins TRBV4-3 to TRBJ2-1; D ambiguous. CDR1 is LGHNA and CDR2 is YSLEER in the germline V gene. This CDR3 comprises 12 residues. The ends were cut back, 3 bases at V and 9 bases at J, with 9 bases in the middle. The CDR3, as DNA: TGCGCCAGCAGCCATCCAAGAGGTGAGCAGTTCTTC. The encoded protein is CASSHPRGEQFF.

This chain links TRBV28 with TRBJ1-2; D perhaps matches TRBD1 (5 bases). Trimming cost V 3 bases and J 7 bases, with 12 bases left between them. The CDR3 is 13 amino acids. Germline lookup yields CDR1 MDHEN and CDR2 SYDVKM. The CDR3 nucleotides read TGTGCCAGCAGTTTGGGCAGGGAACGTGGCTACACCTTC. Protein product: CASSLGRERGYTF.

The chain has TRBV19 and TRBJ2-4; 8 bases align to TRBD1. The germline V gene has CDR1 LNHDA and CDR2 SQIVND (reference sequence). V trimming: 9 bases; J trimming: 6 bases; junction bases outside the gene matches: 10. This CDR3 region has 14 residues. The CDR3 DNA sequence: TGTGCCAGCAACTCCCAGGGGGCCGGAAACATTCAGTACTTC. It translates to CASNSQGAGNIQYF.

CDR3 residues: CASSFRLPSGGAEEQYF. The CDR3 bases are TGTGCCAGCAGTTTTAGGCTTCCTAGCGGGGGGGCGGAAGAGCAGTACTTC. This chain uses TRBV27 with TRBJ2-7; 12 positions match TRBD2. The germline V gene encodes CDR1 MNHEY and CDR2 SMNVEV (reference sequence). Trimming took 3 bases from V and 7 from J; bases not matched to a gene: 13. The CDR3 length is 17 residues.

As regards this clone: The same CDR3 can be traced to other DNA sequences in this sample. The V gene is TRBV7-9, the J gene TRBJ1-2; maybe TRBD1 (5 bases). CDR1 is SEHNR and CDR2 is FQNEAQ in the germline V gene (reference sequence). Trimming took 1 base from V and 2 from J, leaving 5 bases between them. The CDR3 spans 13 residues. CDR3 amino acids: CASSLGQNYGYTF. The DNA of the CDR3 is TGTGCCAGCAGCTTAGGACAGAACTATGGCTACACCTTC.

Regarding this clone: Other DNA sequences in this specimen translate into the identical CDR3. V is TRBV2 and J is TRBJ1-1, with 7 positions matching TRBD1. The ends lost 4 bases at V and 1 base at J; junction bases unmatched: 0. CDR3 size: 13 residues. Germline V gene sequence: CDR1 SNHLY, CDR2 FYNNEI. For the CDR3, the DNA is TGTGCCAGCAGTGGACAGGGGAACACTGAAGCTTTCTTT. Its translation is CASSGQGNTEAFF. The full variable domain, completed using reference TRBV2 and TRBJ1-1, is EPEVTQTPSHQVTQMGQEVILRCVPISNHLYFYWYRQILGQKVEFLVSFYNNEISEKSEIFDDQFSVERPDGSNFTLKIRSTKLEDSAMYFCASSGQGNTEAFFGQGTRLTVV.

This clone was detected a few times. The rearrangement uses TRBV6-6 and TRBJ1-4; D not resolved. The CDR3 runs 14 residues. V was pared by 9 bases and J by 0 bases, with 11 bases between. Germline CDR1 and CDR2: MNHNY and SVGAGI (reference sequence). The CDR3 sequence is CASSPQATNEKLFF. DNA of the CDR3: TGTGCCAGTTCGCCGCAGGCAACTAATGAAAAACTGTTTTTT.

V and J are TRBV7-2 and TRBJ2-5; 9 nucleotides align to TRBD1. V was clipped by 5 bases and J by 2 bases; unmatched bases: 12. Germline V CDR1 and CDR2: SGHTA, FQGNSA. The CDR3 runs 17 residues. CDR3 in amino acids: CASSPIPAGTGQETQYF. In DNA form, the CDR3 reads TGTGCCAGCAGCCCTATCCCCGCCGGGACAGGGCAAGAGACCCAGTACTTC.

The chain couples TRBV2 to TRBJ2-7; D is possibly TRBD2 (5 bases). Germline V gene lookup returns CDR1 SNHLY and CDR2 FYNNEI. Trimming pared 6 bases from V and 3 bases from J, leaving 9 bases between. This CDR3 has 12 amino acids. The CDR3 region has the DNA TGTGCCAGCAGGGAACGGGACTACGAGCAGTACTTC. This translates into CASRERDYEQYF.

The chain joins TRBV10-2 to TRBJ1-5; D is uncertain. The CDR3 sequence is 13 residues long. Germline V CDR1 and CDR2: WSHSY, SAAADI. Trimming shortened V by 0 bases and J by 8 bases, and 8 bases separated the two germline ends. CDR3 nucleotides: TGCGCCAGCAGTGAGTCTAATTTTGAGCCCCAGCATTTT. It is translated as CASSESNFEPQHF.

The rearrangement uses TRBV9 and TRBJ1-4; perhaps TRBD1 as D (6 bases). The CDR3 totals 13 residues. CDR1 is SGDLS, CDR2 YYNGEE, per germline. Trimming cost V 3 bases and J 8 bases, with 11 bases left between them. CDR3 sequence (DNA): TGTGCCAGCAGCGACCCGGGACACGAAAAACTGTTTTTT. Its translation is CASSDPGHEKLFF.

This chain links TRBV3-1 (or the pseudogene TRBV3-2) with TRBJ1-4; D not certain. Trimming removed 4 bases at V and 8 bases at J, with 14 bases between. The CDR3 runs 14 residues. Per the germline V gene, CDR1 is LGHDT and CDR2 is YNNKEL (reference sequence). CDR3 coding DNA: TGTGCCAGCAGCCTCAAAGGGAGGAACGAAAAACTGTTTTTT. Its protein is CASSLKGRNEKLFF.

The rearrangement uses TRBV13 and TRBJ1-3, with D perhaps matching TRBD1 (5 bases). V lost 5 bases and J lost 0, with 11 bases in between. CDR1 is PRHDT and CDR2 is FYEKMQ in the germline V gene (reference sequence). The CDR3 is 15 residues long. The CDR3, as DNA: TGTGCCAGCAGCCAAGGGGCCTTCTCTGGAAACACCATATATTTT. Protein: CASSQGAFSGNTIYF.

The chain couples TRBV6-2 or TRBV6-3 to TRBJ2-3; D ambiguous. CDR1 is MNHEY and CDR2 is SVGEGT in the germline V gene. The V end was cut by 6 bases, the J end by 3 bases, with 7 bases between. CDR3 length: 12 amino acids. CDR3 nucleotides: TGTGCCAGCAGCTTGACTACAGATACGCAGTATTTT. Translated, it gives CASSLTTDTQYF.

The V call is TRBV11-2, the J call TRBJ2-7; the D gene is possibly TRBD1 (6 bases). Trimming shortened V by 6 bases and J by 0 bases, and 9 bases separated the two germline ends. Germline CDR1 and CDR2: SGHAT and FQNNGV. This CDR3 is 13 amino acids long. For the CDR3, the DNA is TGTGCCAGCAGACAGGGAAACTCCTACGAGCAGTACTTC. Translating gives CASRQGNSYEQYF.